Only a few counts were recorded for the clone carrying this TCR beta chain. The antigen is not known. The TCR library protocol attached unique molecular identifiers to the individual cDNA molecules. TCRdb called the 5' RACE reads again in MiXCR, with one record for every CDR3 protein. The sample has tens of thousands of distinct CDR3 sequences; roughly 7.6% are singletons. These data belong to a study of early T cells in non-severe SARS-CoV-2 infection. In the study overall: Bulk RNA taken from unsorted whole blood was sequenced, leaving chains unpaired.

Notes on the study in general: Using VDJdb, the matching emphasized anti-spike CD8 responses while missing private and CD4 specificities.

CDR3 length equals 17 residues. V lost 6 bases and J 1 base, leaving 19 bases between the germline ends. The germline V gene encodes CDR1 SGHNT and CDR2 YYREEE (reference sequence). This chain connects TRBV5-4 to TRBJ1-4; D is unresolved. This material consisted of whole blood, taken at baseline. The clonotype was recovered from an adult who was a healthcare worker with PCR-confirmed SARS-CoV-2 infection or an uninfected control (not recorded which). CDR3 protein: CASNWPVCWGTNEKLFF. In nucleotides, the CDR3 is TGTGCCAGCAACTGGCCGGTTTGCTGGGGAACTAATGAAAAACTGTTTTTT.